The T cell receptor beta chain under discussion was sequenced for a study of T cell changes during pregnancy in multiple sclerosis (dated by TCRdb to between 2018 and 2021). General notes on the study: The study looked at changes in the T cell repertoire across pregnancy in women with multiple sclerosis.

Of note for this clone: It lacks a known antigen. Base qualities are not provided; no much larger clone lies one nucleotide away.

Libraries were built with the immunoSEQ multiplex PCR assay. TCRdb took over this immuneACCESS table, retaining in-frame rearrangements with V and J assigned. Such tables are incomplete; in checked studies, under half of the missing clones stem from an unresolved V gene, and the remainder is unexplained. This sample has fewer than 90,000 clones in its table, and about 94% of those were observed once. The top ten clones comprise around 1.7% of the sample. V gives up 0 bases and J gives up 4 bases, and the segment between their germline ends measures 7 bases. CDR1 and CDR2 were assigned from the germline V gene as SNHLY and FYNNEI. The cysteine opens and the phenylalanine closes a CDR3 of 13 amino acids. CDR3 DNA is the only sequence kept; it has 39 bases, read in frame from the first base.

The sequencing used peripheral blood, collected after pregnancy. The chain employs TRBV2 and TRBJ2-7; the D gene assignment is ambiguous. The receptor was derived from a female donor in good health, enrolled as a control in a pregnancy study. The CDR3 reads as follows: CASSEAVGYEQYF. At the DNA level, the sequence is TGTGCCAGCAGTGAAGCGGTCGGGTACGAGCAGTACTTC.